The rows below give T cell receptor beta chains drawn from one sample of a study of CD8+CD57+ T cells in acquired aplastic anemia. TCRdb re-called the reads through MiXCR, storing one row per CDR3 protein. In the table there are roughly 260,000 distinct CDR3 sequences, 40% to 50% of which are singletons. Sequencing was carried out using sorted CD4+, CD8+, or CD8+CD57+ T cells (not recorded which) from PBMCs. These receptors all stem from a human donor with aplastic anemia. Each CDR3 is given without its conserved first and last residue. The order of the fields is V gene, CDR3 protein.

V: TRBV7-9
CDR3: ASSSRVGGAGANVLT

V: TRBV30
CDR3: AWSVGRASYT

V: TRBV11-2
CDR3: ASSLDRQGWNYGYT

V: TRBV7-9
CDR3: ASSGTGTYEQY

V: TRBV6-6
CDR3: ASSSNPLDRVVVSQPQH

V: TRBV5-1
CDR3: ASSLEGGYNEQF

V: TRBV7-2
CDR3: ASSQWTETQY

V: TRBV5-1
CDR3: ASSPSEQGSGNTIY

V: TRBV9
CDR3: ASNAGTGRSPLH

V: TRBV11-2
CDR3: ASSHLAKNNEQY

V: TRBV19
CDR3: ASSIAAEQF

V: TRBV12-3/TRBV12-4
CDR3: ASGDLPSGTGETQY

V: TRBV7-3
CDR3: ASSSSRMNTEAF

V: TRBV19
CDR3: ASSIQLGSNQPQH

V: TRBV4-2
CDR3: ASSQEGSGGEETQY

V: TRBV5-1
CDR3: ASSSLGSFRQSGLGEKLF

V: TRBV6-2/TRBV6-3
CDR3: ASSYGSPGEHGYT

V: TRBV7-9
CDR3: ASSLAPGGPDSPLH

V: TRBV7-9
CDR3: ASSFRGQGWTEAF

V: TRBV19
CDR3: ASSLDSVQETQY

V: TRBV20-1
CDR3: SAKPGPGNEQF

V: TRBV19
CDR3: ASSLRDSGLYGQY

V: TRBV7-6
CDR3: ASSLSGGWSNQLQH

V: TRBV2
CDR3: ASSDTGGYNSPLH

V: TRBV7-9
CDR3: ASTLGDTTYGYT

V: TRBV7-9
CDR3: ASSPRGREQY

V: TRBV13
CDR3: ASSFTGQGGSQY

V: TRBV2
CDR3: ASARSADTQY

V: TRBV15
CDR3: ATSVTGNEQY

V: TRBV19
CDR3: ASSTFRGLNTEAF

V: TRBV7-9
CDR3: ASRKTGLMNTEAF

V: TRBV4-2
CDR3: ASSQVASGSDGDTQY

V: TRBV7-9
CDR3: ASSLGVSDPEKLF

V: TRBV12-5
CDR3: ASGLSPGQGETQY

V: TRBV6-2/TRBV6-3
CDR3: ASSQPDRDNSPLH

V: TRBV5-1
CDR3: ASSLVTGPYEQY

V: TRBV29-1
CDR3: SFRQGSYEQY

V: TRBV6-2/TRBV6-3
CDR3: ASSWKREYYEQY

V: TRBV12-5
CDR3: ASGLVQGTGGEQY

V: TRBV29-1
CDR3: SVEVPGQGAYGQY

V: TRBV20-1
CDR3: SARDWPSGWNEQF

V: TRBV20-1
CDR3: SARGRRGVPFGRLYGYT

V: TRBV7-8
CDR3: ASSLAGSYEQY

V: TRBV5-1
CDR3: ASSLGRGVTTYGYT

V: TRBV2
CDR3: ASRDRGSTGELF

V: TRBV6-1
CDR3: ASRPGTGGTDTQY

V: TRBV30
CDR3: AWNTGGTQPQH

V: TRBV7-8
CDR3: ASSSPRFAEQF

V: TRBV10-3
CDR3: AISESDRDVEQF